The 30 T cell receptor beta chains reported below all come from one sample, sequenced in a study of early T cells in non-severe SARS-CoV-2 infection. MiXCR was run by TCRdb on the 5' RACE reads, yielding one entry per CDR3 protein. The table has about 46,000 distinct CDR3 sequences, roughly 5% seen once. The source was whole blood, collected at baseline. These TCRs come from an adult who was a healthcare worker with PCR-confirmed SARS-CoV-2 infection or an uninfected control (not recorded which).

This sequence joins TRBV5-1 and TRBJ2-3, with D possibly TRBD1 on 5 matching bases. The germline CDR1 and CDR2 sequences are SGHRS and YFSETQ. Trimming removed 0 bases at V and 0 bases at J, with 17 bases between. The CDR3 loop spans 18 amino acids. The CDR3 sequence: CASSLEGAAPSSTDTQYF. CDR3 sequence (DNA): TGCGCCAGCAGCTTGGAAGGGGCGGCCCCTTCTAGCACAGATACGCAGTATTTT. Looking up the rest from reference TRBV5-1 and TRBJ2-3 gives the full variable domain: KAGVTQTPRYLIKTRGQQVTLSCSPISGHRSVSWYQQTPGQGLQFLFEYFSETQRNKGNFPGRFSGRQFSNSRSEMNVSTLELGDSALYLCASSLEGAAPSSTDTQYFGPGTRLTVL.

This clonotype was recorded at least ten times. The chain couples TRBV20-1 to TRBJ2-7; possibly TRBD1 for D (6 bases). Trimming removed 3 bases from V and 2 bases from J, with 11 bases in between. The CDR3 contains 13 residues. CDR1 is DFQATT and CDR2 is SNEGSKA in the germline V gene (reference sequence). The CDR3, as DNA: TGCAGTGCTAGTATCCAGGGGCCCTACGAGCAGTACTTC. Translated, it gives CSASIQGPYEQYF.

This clonotype has more than one count but fewer than ten. V gene TRBV10-1 combines with J gene TRBJ1-1; D remains ambiguous. The length of the CDR3 is 13 residues. Between the trimmed V and J ends, which lost 2 bases and 8 bases, there was a span of 12 bases. The V gene's germline CDR1 is WNHNN and CDR2 SYGVQD (reference sequence). CDR3 nucleotide sequence: TGCGCCAGCAGTGAGGGGTTGGCGCCCGAAGCTTTCTTT. Residues: CASSEGLAPEAFF.

This clonotype was observed many times. The chain employs TRBV15 and TRBJ2-6; a possible D gene is TRBD1 (5 bases). CDR1 is LNHNV, CDR2 YYDKDF, per germline (reference sequence). CDR3 length: 16 residues. V was shortened by 8 bases and J by 1 base, with 15 bases between the two germline ends. This chain's CDR3 is CATGSSQGSGANVLTF. DNA of the CDR3: TGTGCCACCGGCTCATCTCAGGGTTCTGGGGCCAACGTCCTGACTTTC.

This clonotype occurred a few times. The V and J genes are TRBV11-2 and TRBJ2-2; D is uncertain. Germline V gene data show CDR1 as SGHAT and CDR2 as FQNNGV. This CDR3 is built from 13 residues. The V gene lost 5 bases and the J gene lost 6 bases, with 10 bases spanning the gap. The CDR3 DNA sequence: TGTGCCAGCAGCACTACAGTTCCCGGGGAGCTGTTTTTT. It yields the protein CASSTTVPGELFF. The complete variable domain, with remaining parts taken from reference TRBV11-2 and TRBJ2-2, reads EAGVAQSPRYKIIEKRQSVAFWCNPISGHATLYWYQQILGQGPKLLIQFQNNGVVDDSQLPKDRFSAERLKGVDSTLKIQPAKLEDSAVYLCASSTTVPGELFFGEGSRLTVL.

This sequence joins TRBV5-6 and TRBJ2-1; the match to TRBD1 covers 8 bases. With 0 bases clipped from V and 2 bases from J, the junction kept 1 base outside the gene matches. This CDR3 contains 15 residues. Per germline, CDR1 SGHDT and CDR2 YYEEEE. The CDR3 here is CASSLVDRAYNEQFF. As DNA, the CDR3 is TGTGCCAGCAGCTTGGTGGACAGGGCCTACAATGAGCAGTTCTTC.

This clonotype has only a few counts. The gene calls are TRBV4-1 and TRBJ1-1, with D hard to call. Per the germline V gene, CDR1 is MGHRA and CDR2 is YSYEKL. The CDR3 has 14 amino acids. Trimming stripped 4 bases from V and 0 bases from J, with 9 bases between. The CDR3 region is CASSRQILNTEAFF. The DNA of the CDR3 is TGCGCCAGCAGCCGCCAGATTTTGAACACTGAAGCTTTCTTT.

CDR3 residues: CASRHDRGAYEQYF. The DNA of the CDR3 is TGTGCCAGCAGGCACGACAGGGGCGCTTACGAGCAGTACTTC. The chain is built from TRBV5-4 and TRBJ2-7; 8 nucleotides match TRBD1. Germline V gene data show CDR1 as SGHNT and CDR2 as YYREEE (reference sequence). Trimming took 5 bases from V and 4 from J; bases not matched to a gene: 8. The CDR3 is 14 residues long.

This clonotype appeared many times. The chain links TRBV12-3 or TRBV12-4 to TRBJ2-7; D gene ambiguous. V dropped 5 bases and J dropped 4 bases, with 9 bases sitting between them. The CDR3 is made up of 12 amino acids. The CDR3: CASSQYEYEQYF. CDR3 bases: TGTGCCAGCAGTCAATATGAATACGAGCAGTACTTC.

At least ten counts were recorded for this clonotype. The chain uses TRBV28 and TRBJ2-5, with unresolved D. Germline CDR1 is MDHEN and CDR2 is SYDVKM. The CDR3 has 14 amino acids. Trimming pared 6 bases from V and 1 base from J, leaving 12 bases between. The CDR3 is CASRRTVPQETQYF. Written as DNA, the CDR3 is TGTGCCAGCAGACGGACGGTTCCCCAAGAGACCCAGTACTTC.

The table lists this clonotype with a few counts. This chain connects TRBV18 to TRBJ1-6, with D unresolved. V was cut by 2 bases and J by 7 bases, with 12 bases left in between. The germline CDR1 and CDR2 sequences are KGHSH and LQKENI. This CDR3 has 15 amino acids. As DNA, the CDR3 is TGTGCCAGCTCACCAGACGGCGGAGCAAATTCACCCCTCCACTTT. It encodes CASSPDGGANSPLHF.

Many counts were recorded for this clonotype. A junction boundary mismatches the germline segment, possibly from a read error. J is TRBJ1-1 and V is TRBV6-5; the D gene is possibly TRBD1 (5 bases). CDR1 is MNHEY and CDR2 is SVGAGI in the germline V gene. This CDR3 has 15 amino acids. The CDR3 sequence is CASSYAGQGSSPGIF. CDR3 coding DNA: TGTGCCAGCAGTTACGCTGGACAAGGCTCTTCCCCTGGGATCTTT.

This clonotype was picked up many times. The genes are TRBV25-1 and TRBJ2-5, with 11 bases identical to TRBD2. The V segment lost 4 bases and the J segment 5 bases; nucleotides outside the gene matches: 21. This CDR3 contains 20 residues. Germline CDR1 reads MGHDK; CDR2 reads SYGVNS. CDR3 nucleotide sequence: TGTGCCAGCAGTGGAACCGGGACTAGCGGCGCGGATCAAAGGGGGGAGACCCAGTACTTC. Translating gives CASSGTGTSGADQRGETQYF.

This clonotype was seen repeatedly, ten times or more. This chain links TRBV6-2 or TRBV6-3 with TRBJ2-1, with 10 nucleotides matching TRBD1. This CDR3 contains 15 residues. The J segment lost 6 bases and the V segment lost 5 bases, leaving 7 bases of the junction unmatched. The germline V gene has CDR1 MNHEY and CDR2 SVGEGT. Here the CDR3 DNA reads TGTGCCAGCAGTGTCCCGCGGACAGGGGGCAATGAGCAGTTCTTC. This gives the protein CASSVPRTGGNEQFF.

Ten or more counts support this clonotype. This sequence joins TRBV20-1 and TRBJ2-3; 10 positions agree with TRBD2. Germline-derived CDR1 and CDR2 are DFQATT and SNEGSKA (reference sequence). Germline trimming cut 8 bases from V and 1 base from J; bases unmatched to any gene: 6. CDR3 length: 14 amino acids. As DNA, the CDR3 is TGCAGTTCACCGGGGACTAGCGGCACAGATACGCAGTATTTT. Protein product: CSSPGTSGTDTQYF.

Points on this clonotype: This clone may be a read error of a much larger clone one base away. V usage is TRBV12-3 or TRBV12-4 and J usage is TRBJ1-3; a possible D gene is TRBD1 (5 bases). The CDR3 loop spans 15 amino acids. The CDR3 loop reads CASTTTESSGNTINF. CDR3 bases: TGTGCCAGCACCACGACAGAGAGCTCTGGAAACACCATAAATTTT.

This clonotype has at least ten counts. The V call is TRBV7-8, the J call TRBJ2-6, with a weak D call TRBD1 (5 bases). V was cut by 5 bases and J by 4 bases, with 15 bases left in between. CDR3 length: 16 residues. Germline CDR1 and CDR2: SGHVS and FQNEAQ. The CDR3 protein is CASSDRAFSGANVLTF. CDR3 DNA sequence: TGTGCCAGCAGCGACAGAGCCTTCTCAGGGGCCAACGTCCTGACTTTC. The full variable domain, in which reference TRBV7-8 and TRBJ2-6 provide the parts outside the CDR3, is GAGVSQSPRYKVAKRGQDVALRCDPISGHVSLFWYQQALGQGPEFLTYFQNEAQLDKSGLPSDRFFAERPEGSVSTLKIQRTQQEDSAVYLCASSDRAFSGANVLTFGAGSRLTVL.

The table lists this clonotype with many counts. The chain carries TRBV12-3 or TRBV12-4 and TRBJ2-1; D perhaps matches TRBD2 (6 bases). This CDR3 comprises 17 residues. The ends were cut back, 2 bases at V and 6 bases at J, with 20 bases in the middle. DNA for the CDR3: TGTGCCAGCAGTTTATTTTCAGGAGGGCCACTAGGCAATGAGCAGTTCTTC. This translates into CASSLFSGGPLGNEQFF.

On this clonotype: The junction differs from germline at one of its ends, possibly a read error. CDR3 DNA: TGTGCCAGCAGTGGAGGACTTGGGTCACCCCCCCACTTT. It encodes CASSGGLGSPPHF. The J gene is TRBJ1-6, the V gene TRBV6-1; D uncertain. Germline CDR1 is MNHNS and CDR2 is SASEGT. The CDR3 runs 13 residues.

A few counts support this clonotype. CDR3 in amino acids: CALAGQYEQYF. The CDR3 region has the DNA TGTGCCTTAGCGGGACAATACGAGCAGTACTTC. The chain carries TRBV30 and TRBJ2-7; 8 nucleotides agree with TRBD2. The V gene's germline CDR1 is GTSNPN and CDR2 SVGIG (reference sequence). The CDR3 runs 11 residues. The V and J ends lost 7 bases and 4 bases, in that order; junction bases with no gene match: 3. The variable domain in full, with the rest retrieved from reference TRBV30 and TRBJ2-7, is SQTIHQWPATLVQPVGSPLSLECTVEGTSNPNLYWYRQAAGRGLQLLFYSVGIGQISSEVPQNLSASRPQDRQFILSSKKLLLSDSGFYLCALAGQYEQYFGPGTRLTVT.

At least ten counts were recorded for this clonotype. The chain recombines TRBV6-1 with TRBJ2-7, with 7 bases aligning to TRBD2. The germline V gene encodes CDR1 MNHNS and CDR2 SASEGT. This CDR3 has 18 amino acids. With V trimmed by 0 bases and J by 0 bases, 11 bases remained unmatched. DNA for the CDR3: TGTGCCAGCAGTGAAGCGTATATCGCTAGCGGAAGCTCCTACGAGCAGTACTTC. This translates into CASSEAYIASGSSYEQYF.

Points on this clonotype: Just one base apart from a much larger clone, this may be a read error. The chain is built from TRBV12-3 or TRBV12-4 and TRBJ2-7; D not resolved. Trimming pared 7 bases from V and 2 bases from J, leaving 12 bases between. The CDR3 consists of 13 residues. The CDR3: CASTRNAAYEQYF. CDR3 bases: TGTGCCAGCACCCGCAATGCGGCCTACGAGCAGTACTTC.

This clonotype has at least ten counts. The rearrangement uses TRBV3-1 and TRBJ2-3, with 10 bases matching TRBD2. CDR3 length: 15 amino acids. Germline CDR1 and CDR2: LGHDT and YNNKEL (reference sequence). V trimming: 0 bases; J trimming: 6 bases; junction bases outside the gene matches: 3. The CDR3 DNA is TGTGCCAGCAGCCAAGACGGGACTAGCGTTGATACGCAGTATTTT. This gives the protein CASSQDGTSVDTQYF.

This clonotype was picked up many times. The gene calls are TRBV29-1 and TRBJ1-5; weak D call: TRBD1 (6 bases). V was cut by 8 bases and J by 2 bases, with 13 bases left in between. The CDR3 has 13 residues. Germline V gene lookup returns CDR1 SQVTM and CDR2 ANQGSEA. The CDR3 loop reads CSRKGVGNQPQHF. In nucleotides, the CDR3 is TGCAGCCGCAAGGGGGTAGGCAATCAGCCCCAGCATTTT.

This clonotype was seen many times. V and J are TRBV5-1 and TRBJ2-7; 11 bases align to TRBD1. Germline loops: CDR1 SGHRS, CDR2 YFSETQ. This CDR3 contains 14 residues. Unmatched junction bases numbered 5, after V lost 4 bases and J lost 5 bases. The CDR3 sequence is CASSLRDRGDEQYF. The CDR3, as DNA: TGCGCCAGCAGCCTCCGGGACAGGGGGGACGAGCAGTACTTC.

This clonotype was detected many times. This chain's CDR3 is CASRVTGTGVHNEQFF. CDR3 nucleotide sequence: TGTGCCAGTCGAGTTACCGGGACAGGGGTCCACAATGAGCAGTTCTTC. The chain employs TRBV2 and TRBJ2-1; 10 positions agree with TRBD1. The CDR3 runs to 16 residues. V was pared by 9 bases and J by 5 bases, with 13 bases of the junction left unmatched. Looked up from germline, CDR1 is SNHLY and CDR2 is FYNNEI.

At least ten counts were recorded for this clonotype. The chain carries TRBV9 and TRBJ2-1, with D hard to call. The CDR3 loop spans 13 amino acids. Germline loops: CDR1 SGDLS, CDR2 YYNGEE. V shed 0 bases and J shed 4 bases, with 5 bases lying between them. This chain's CDR3 is CASSVGTYNEQFF. The CDR3, as DNA: TGTGCCAGCAGCGTAGGCACTTACAATGAGCAGTTCTTC.

The rearrangement uses TRBV11-2 and TRBJ1-1; no clear D. CDR1 is SGHAT and CDR2 is FQNNGV in the germline V gene. Trimming removed 1 base at V and 1 base at J, with 7 bases between. The CDR3 spans 14 residues. The CDR3 sequence: CASSLAWENTEAFF. For the CDR3, the DNA is TGTGCCAGCAGCTTAGCGTGGGAGAACACTGAAGCTTTCTTT.

This clonotype was picked up a small number of times. The chain has TRBV20-1 and TRBJ2-3; 11 bases map to TRBD2. The germline gives CDR1 DFQATT, CDR2 SNEGSKA (reference sequence). The CDR3 has 15 amino acids. The J segment lost 5 bases and the V segment lost 5 bases, leaving 9 bases of the junction unmatched. The CDR3 region is CSAPPLAGGIDTQYF. CDR3 DNA: TGCAGTGCTCCTCCGCTAGCGGGAGGAATAGATACGCAGTATTTT.

This clonotype was seen at least ten times. The chain uses TRBV6-1 and TRBJ1-1; 7 bases fit TRBD1. Germline trimming cut 5 bases from V and 0 bases from J; bases unmatched to any gene: 3. CDR3 length equals 14 residues. CDR1 is MNHNS and CDR2 is SASEGT in the germline V gene. CDR3 amino acids: CASSTGAMNTEAFF. In DNA form, the CDR3 reads TGTGCCAGCAGTACAGGGGCCATGAACACTGAAGCTTTCTTT.